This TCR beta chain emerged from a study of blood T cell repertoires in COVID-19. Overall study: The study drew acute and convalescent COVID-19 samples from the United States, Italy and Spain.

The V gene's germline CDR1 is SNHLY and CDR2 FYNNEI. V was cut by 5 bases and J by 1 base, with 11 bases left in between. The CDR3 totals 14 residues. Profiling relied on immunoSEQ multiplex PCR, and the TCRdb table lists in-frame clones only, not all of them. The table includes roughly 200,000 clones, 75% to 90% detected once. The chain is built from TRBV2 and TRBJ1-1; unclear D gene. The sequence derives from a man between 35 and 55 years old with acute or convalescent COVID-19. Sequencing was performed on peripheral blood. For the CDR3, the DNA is TGTGCCAGCAGTCTTGATCACAGGAACACTGAAGCTTTCTTT. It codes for CASSLDHRNTEAFF.